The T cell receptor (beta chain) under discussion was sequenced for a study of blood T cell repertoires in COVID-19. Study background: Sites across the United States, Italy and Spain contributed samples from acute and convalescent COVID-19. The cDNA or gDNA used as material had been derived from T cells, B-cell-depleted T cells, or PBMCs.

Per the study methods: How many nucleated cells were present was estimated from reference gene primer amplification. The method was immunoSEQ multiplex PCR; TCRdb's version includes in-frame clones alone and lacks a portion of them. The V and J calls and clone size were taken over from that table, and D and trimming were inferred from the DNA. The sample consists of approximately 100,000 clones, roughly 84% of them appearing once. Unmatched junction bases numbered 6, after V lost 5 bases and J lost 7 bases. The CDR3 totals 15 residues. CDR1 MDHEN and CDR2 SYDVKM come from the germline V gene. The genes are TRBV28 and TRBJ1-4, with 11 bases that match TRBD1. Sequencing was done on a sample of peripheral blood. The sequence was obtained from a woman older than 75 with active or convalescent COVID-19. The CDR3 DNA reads TGTGCCAGCAGTCATATAGGGACAGGGGGTGAAAAACTGTTTTTT. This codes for CASSHIGTGGEKLFF.